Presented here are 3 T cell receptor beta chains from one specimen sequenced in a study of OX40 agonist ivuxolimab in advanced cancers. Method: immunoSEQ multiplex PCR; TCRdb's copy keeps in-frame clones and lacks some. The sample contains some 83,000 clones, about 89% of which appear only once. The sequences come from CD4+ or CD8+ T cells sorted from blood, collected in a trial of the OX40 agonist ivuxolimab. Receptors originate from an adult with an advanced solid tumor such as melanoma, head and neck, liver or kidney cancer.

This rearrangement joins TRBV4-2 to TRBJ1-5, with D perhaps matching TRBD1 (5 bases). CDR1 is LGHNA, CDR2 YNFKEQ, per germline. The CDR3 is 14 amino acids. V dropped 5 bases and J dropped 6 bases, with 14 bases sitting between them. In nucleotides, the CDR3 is TGTGCCAGCAGCTCGCAAGGGGCTGGTCAGCCCCAGCATTTT. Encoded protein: CASSSQGAGQPQHF.

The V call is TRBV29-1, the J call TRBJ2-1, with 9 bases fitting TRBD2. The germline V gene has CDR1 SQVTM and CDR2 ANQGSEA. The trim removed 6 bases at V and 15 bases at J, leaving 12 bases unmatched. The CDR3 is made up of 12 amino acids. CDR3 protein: CSVELLAGAPFF. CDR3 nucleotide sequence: TGCAGCGTCGAACTATTAGCGGGAGCACCGTTCTTC.

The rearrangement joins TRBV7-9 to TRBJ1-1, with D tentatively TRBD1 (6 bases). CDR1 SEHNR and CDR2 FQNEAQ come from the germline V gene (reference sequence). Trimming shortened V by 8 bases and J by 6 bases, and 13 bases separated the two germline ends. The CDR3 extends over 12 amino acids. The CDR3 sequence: CASGGGRAEAFF. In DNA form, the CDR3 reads TGTGCCAGCGGGGGGGGCCGGGCTGAAGCTTTCTTT.